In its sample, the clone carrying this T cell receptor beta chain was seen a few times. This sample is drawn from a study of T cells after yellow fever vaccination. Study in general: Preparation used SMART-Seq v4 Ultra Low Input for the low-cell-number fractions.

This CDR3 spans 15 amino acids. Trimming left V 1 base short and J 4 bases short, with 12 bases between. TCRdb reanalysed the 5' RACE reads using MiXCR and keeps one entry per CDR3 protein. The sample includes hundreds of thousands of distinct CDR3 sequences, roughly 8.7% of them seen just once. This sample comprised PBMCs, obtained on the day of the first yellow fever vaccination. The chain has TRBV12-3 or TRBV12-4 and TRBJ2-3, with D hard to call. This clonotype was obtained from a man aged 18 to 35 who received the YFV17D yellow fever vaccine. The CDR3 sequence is CASSLGLSPADTQYF. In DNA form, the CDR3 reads TGTGCCAGCAGTTTAGGGCTGTCCCCGGCAGATACGCAGTATTTT.